This TCR beta chain appears in the sequencing data of a study of shared clonotypes between healthy human individuals. Profiled with immunoSEQ multiplex PCR; TCRdb holds only in-frame clones, not every one. This table has 550,000 to 800,000 clones, 90% appearing once. The germline V and J ends were trimmed by 3 bases and 0 bases, with 7 bases remaining between them. The length of the CDR3 is 14 residues. Germline assignment: CDR1 LNHDA and CDR2 SQIVND (reference sequence). The V call is TRBV19, the J call TRBJ2-3, with D hard to call. The sequenced material came from memory CD8+ T cells from PBMCs. Subset of the sample: CD45RO+ cells pooled with CCR7-negative TemRA cells. The clonotype was recovered from a man aged 18 to 29 in good health. Some clones in this sample may be carry-over from other donors' samples. CDR3 in amino acids: CASSMKESTDTQYF. The CDR3 nucleotides are TGTGCCAGTAGTATGAAGGAGAGCACAGATACGCAGTATTTT.